These 32 T cell receptor beta chains share one sample of origin, sequenced in a study of blood T cell repertoires in COVID-19. The protocol was immunoSEQ multiplex PCR, while the TCRdb copy is restricted to in-frame clones and leaves out a portion. The sample consists of about 56,000 clones, more than 75% of them appearing once. Sequencing was done on a sample of peripheral blood. The receptors stem from a woman of 80 years or more with acute or convalescent COVID-19.

This clone is deemed large. The gene calls are TRBV19 and TRBJ2-3; D gene uncertain. With 4 bases removed from V and 0 bases from J, the gap between germline ends came to 5 bases. Germline CDR1 LNHDA, CDR2 SQIVND (reference sequence). This CDR3 region has 13 residues. CDR3 sequence (DNA): TGTGCCAGTAGTACCACTAGCACAGATACGCAGTATTTT. Its protein product is CASSTTSTDTQYF.

In this sample, this clone turned up a few times. V gene TRBV30 combines with J gene TRBJ2-1; 9 bases are shared with TRBD2. J gave up 8 bases and V 0 bases, and 8 bases lay outside the gene matches. This CDR3 contains 15 residues. Germline V gives CDR1 GTSNPN, CDR2 SVGIG (reference sequence). Here the CDR3 DNA reads TGTGCCTGGAGTGTGGTGGGACTAGCTCCGCATGAGCAGTTCTTC. Its translation is CAWSVVGLAPHEQFF.

The genes are TRBV6-2 or TRBV6-3 and TRBJ2-3; 12 bases are a match to TRBD2. V lost 0 bases, J lost 3 bases, and 10 bases stayed unmatched. CDR1 is MNHEY, CDR2 SVGEGT, per germline. The CDR3 is 19 residues long. The chain's CDR3 is CASSYSTSGSERGTDTQYF. The CDR3, as DNA: TGTGCCAGCAGTTACTCGACTAGCGGGAGTGAGAGGGGGACAGATACGCAGTATTTT.

V usage is TRBV19 and J usage is TRBJ1-2, with 8 bases fitting TRBD1. The CDR3 loop spans 14 amino acids. Germline V CDR1 and CDR2: LNHDA, SQIVND (reference sequence). The J segment lost 8 bases and the V segment lost 5 bases, leaving 10 bases of the junction unmatched. CDR3 DNA: TGTGCCAGTAGTCCCGGACAGGGAACCGACGGCTACACCTTC. It specifies CASSPGQGTDGYTF.

The CDR3 reads CASSPSLSSYGYTF. The CDR3 nucleotides read TGTGCCAGCAGCCCATCACTCTCTTCCTATGGCTACACCTTC. The V gene is TRBV7-8, the J gene TRBJ1-2; D is ambiguous. CDR1 is SGHVS and CDR2 is FQNEAQ in the germline V gene. Trimming stripped 5 bases from V and 4 bases from J, with 14 bases between. CDR3 length equals 14 residues. Full variable domain (rest looked up from reference TRBV7-8 and TRBJ1-2): GAGVSQSPRYKVAKRGQDVALRCDPISGHVSLFWYQQALGQGPEFLTYFQNEAQLDKSGLPSDRFFAERPEGSVSTLKIQRTQQEDSAVYLCASSPSLSSYGYTFGSGTRLTVV.

This clone was seen a few times. V usage is TRBV6-6 and J usage is TRBJ2-2; the match to TRBD2 covers 10 bases. Germline V gives CDR1 MNHNY, CDR2 SVGAGI (reference sequence). The trim removed 5 bases at V and 1 base at J, leaving 16 bases unmatched. The CDR3 extends over 20 amino acids. In nucleotides, the CDR3 is TGTGCCAGCAGTCCCCGGTCGACTAGCGGGCCCCGAAGGAACACCGGGGAGCTGTTTTTT. Its protein is CASSPRSTSGPRRNTGELFF.

The chain is built from TRBV4-1 and TRBJ2-3; a possible D gene is TRBD2 (7 bases). Germline CDR1 MGHRA, CDR2 YSYEKL. This CDR3 has 18 residues. Trimming shortened V by 1 base and J by 0 bases, and 17 bases separated the two germline ends. Written as DNA, the CDR3 is TGCGCCAGCAGCCAAGTCTCCTTACGGGGGGCTAGCACAGATACGCAGTATTTT. Translated: CASSQVSLRGASTDTQYF.

The genes are TRBV19 and TRBJ1-1; D not certain. The V gene lost 6 bases and the J gene lost 10 bases, with 9 bases spanning the gap. Germline-derived CDR1 and CDR2 are LNHDA and SQIVND (reference sequence). The CDR3 spans 10 residues. The CDR3 sequence is CASRVERAFF. CDR3 sequence (DNA): TGTGCCAGTAGGGTAGAGCGAGCTTTCTTT.

J is TRBJ1-2 and V is TRBV9, with D maybe TRBD1 (5 bases). From germline, CDR1 is SGDLS and CDR2 YYNGEE. The CDR3 length is 14 residues. The ends were cut back, 0 bases at V and 8 bases at J, with 14 bases in the middle. The CDR3 DNA is TGTGCCAGCAGCGTAGATGAGGTCGGGGGGGGCTACACCTTC. Translated: CASSVDEVGGGYTF. Full variable domain (rest looked up from reference TRBV9 and TRBJ1-2): DSGVTQTPKHLITATGQRVTLRCSPRSGDLSVYWYQQSLDQGLQFLIQYYNGEERAKGNILERFSAQQFPDLHSELNLSSLELGDSALYFCASSVDEVGGGYTFGSGTRLTVV.

This clone has just one count. The V gene is TRBV27, the J gene TRBJ1-2, with D perhaps TRBD1 (5 bases). CDR1 and CDR2 (germline): MNHEY, SMNVEV (reference sequence). V lost 0 bases to trimming and J lost 7 bases, with 12 bases between them. This CDR3 is built from 14 residues. CDR3 loop: CASSLSQTGFGYTF. The CDR3 DNA sequence: TGTGCCAGCAGTTTATCGCAAACAGGCTTTGGCTACACCTTC.

The genes are TRBV15 and TRBJ1-2; D is undetermined. This CDR3 is built from 14 residues. The V end was cut by 0 bases, the J end by 7 bases, with 12 bases between. The germline V gene encodes CDR1 LNHNV and CDR2 YYDKDF (reference sequence). CDR3 loop: CATSRERDGLGYTF. The CDR3 DNA sequence: TGTGCCACCAGCAGAGAGAGGGATGGCCTTGGCTACACCTTC.

The V call is TRBV12-3 or TRBV12-4, the J call TRBJ2-7; D not certain. The CDR3 runs to 11 residues. The germline V and J ends were trimmed by 6 bases and 4 bases, with 7 bases remaining between them. The CDR3 loop reads CASSFEYEQYF. As DNA, the CDR3 is TGTGCCAGCAGCTTCGAGTACGAGCAGTACTTC.

This clone was counted once. The chain is built from TRBV12-3 or TRBV12-4 and TRBJ1-5, with 7 bases fitting TRBD1. J lost 7 bases, V lost 8 bases, and 8 bases had no gene match. CDR3 length: 13 residues. The CDR3 is CASATQGKQPQHF. CDR3 in DNA: TGTGCCAGCGCCACACAGGGGAAACAGCCCCAGCATTTT.

This clone was seen a handful of times. V is TRBV11-2 and J is TRBJ2-1; the match to TRBD2 covers 7 bases. Losses at the gene ends were 4 bases for V and 8 bases for J; bases not matched to a gene: 8. The germline CDR1 and CDR2 sequences are SGHAT and FQNNGV. This CDR3 is 14 amino acids long. This CDR3 is CASSSKGLVYEQFF. The CDR3, as DNA: TGTGCCAGCAGCTCAAAAGGACTAGTCTATGAGCAGTTCTTC.

V and J are TRBV2 and TRBJ2-5; the match to TRBD1 covers 8 bases. This CDR3 has 14 amino acids. The J segment lost 3 bases and the V segment lost 6 bases, leaving 6 bases of the junction unmatched. Germline assignment: CDR1 SNHLY and CDR2 FYNNEI. The CDR3 loop reads CASRKPDREETQYF. CDR3 DNA sequence: TGTGCCAGCAGAAAACCGGACAGGGAAGAGACCCAGTACTTC.

The CDR3, as DNA: TGTGCCACCAGTGATGCTTCGACAGGGAACTATGGCTACACCTTC. Translated, it gives CATSDASTGNYGYTF. The chain carries TRBV24-1 and TRBJ1-2; 7 nucleotides match TRBD1. Trimming at V came to 3 bases and at J to 2 bases, leaving 5 bases not matched to a gene. CDR1 and CDR2 (germline): KGHDR, SFDVKD. This CDR3 has 15 residues.

DNA of the CDR3: TGCGCCAGCAGCTCACCCGGGACTAGCGGGAGGTATGGGCAGTTCTTC. This translates into CASSSPGTSGRYGQFF. The chain combines TRBV5-1 with TRBJ2-1; 15 nucleotides align to TRBD2. V shed 3 bases, J shed 12 bases, and the junction held 10 bases outside the gene matches. This CDR3 comprises 16 residues. Germline V gives CDR1 SGHRS, CDR2 YFSETQ.

This chain links TRBV5-1 with TRBJ1-5; the D gene is possibly TRBD1 (6 bases). The CDR3 is 15 residues long. Germline CDR1 reads SGHRS; CDR2 reads YFSETQ. V shed 9 bases and J shed 2 bases, with 18 bases lying between them. This CDR3 is CATVIGDRRNQPQHF. The CDR3 DNA reads as TGCGCCACCGTGATAGGAGACAGGCGCAATCAGCCCCAGCATTTT.

V and J are TRBV27 and TRBJ2-1; 13 nucleotides match TRBD2. Germline loops: CDR1 MNHEY, CDR2 SMNVEV (reference sequence). V was pared by 5 bases and J by 8 bases, with 6 bases of the junction left unmatched. This CDR3 contains 15 residues. The CDR3 nucleotides read TGTGCCAGCAGTGGGACTAGCGGGATGAACTATGAGCAGTTCTTC. Translated: CASSGTSGMNYEQFF.

V and J are TRBV28 and TRBJ2-3; D is perhaps TRBD2 (6 bases). V gave up 7 bases and J gave up 0 bases, with 11 bases separating them. This CDR3 region has 14 residues. Germline V gene sequence: CDR1 MDHEN, CDR2 SYDVKM. CDR3 nucleotides: TGTGCCAGCACCGCCGCGGGAAGCACAGATACGCAGTATTTT. Its translation: CASTAAGSTDTQYF.

The count of this clone is one. Here the CDR3 DNA reads TGTGCCACCAGCAGAGGAGGGGAGACCCAGTACTTC. Its translation is CATSRGGETQYF. This chain uses TRBV15 with TRBJ2-5, with a tentative D call TRBD2 (5 bases). CDR3 length equals 12 residues. Trimming removed 1 base at V and 5 bases at J, with 5 bases between. Germline loops: CDR1 LNHNV, CDR2 YYDKDF (reference sequence). Based on the CDR3 plus reference TRBV15 and TRBJ2-5, the full variable domain is DAMVIQNPRYQVTQFGKPVTLSCSQTLNHNVMYWYQQKSSQAPKLLFHYYDKDFNNEADTPDNFQSRRPNTSFCFLDIRSPGLGDTAMYLCATSRGGETQYFGPGTRLLVL.

This chain links TRBV7-8 with TRBJ2-7; D gene unclear. Trimming removed 5 bases from V and 2 bases from J, with 10 bases in between. The CDR3 loop spans 13 amino acids. Germline CDR1 is SGHVS and CDR2 is FQNEAQ. The CDR3 region has the DNA TGTGCCAGCAGCCCCGGGTGGGCCTACGAGCAGTACTTC. Amino acid sequence: CASSPGWAYEQYF.

The CDR3 loop is CASSPGQGVYNSPLHF. CDR3 DNA sequence: TGTGCCAGCAGCCCGGGACAGGGTGTATATAATTCACCCCTCCACTTT. The chain couples TRBV5-6 to TRBJ1-6; 9 bases are shared with TRBD1. Germline-derived CDR1 and CDR2 are SGHDT and YYEEEE. The length of the CDR3 is 16 residues. With V trimmed by 4 bases and J by 4 bases, 6 bases remained unmatched. The full variable domain, rest sourced from reference TRBV5-6 and TRBJ1-6, is DAGVTQSPTHLIKTRGQQVTLRCSPKSGHDTVSWYQQALGQGPQFIFQYYEEEERQRGNFPDRFSGHQFPNYSSELNVNALLLGDSALYLCASSPGQGVYNSPLHFGNGTRLTVT.

The chain recombines TRBV28 with TRBJ1-2; D is possibly TRBD1 (6 bases). The V and J ends lost 2 bases and 6 bases respectively, with 16 bases between them. Germline loops: CDR1 MDHEN, CDR2 SYDVKM. CDR3 size: 15 residues. This CDR3 is CASSLPTTGMDGYTF. The CDR3 nucleotides read TGTGCCAGCAGTTTACCCACTACAGGGATGGATGGCTACACCTTC.

DNA of the CDR3: TGTGCCAGCAGCTTAATAGGGGTGGGTCAGCCCCAGCATTTT. It yields the protein CASSLIGVGQPQHF. The rearrangement uses TRBV11-2 and TRBJ1-5; perhaps TRBD1 as D (5 bases). Germline V gene data show CDR1 as SGHAT and CDR2 as FQNNGV. The CDR3 has 14 amino acids. The V end lost 2 bases, the J end lost 6 bases, and 11 bases lay between the germline ends.

The chain has TRBV5-1 and TRBJ2-5; tentatively, D is TRBD2 (7 bases). The V end was cut by 2 bases, the J end by 5 bases, with 19 bases between. The V gene's germline CDR1 is SGHRS and CDR2 YFSETQ. The CDR3 totals 16 residues. This CDR3 reads CASSFTVGGAGETQYF. The CDR3 DNA follows: TGCGCCAGCAGCTTCACCGTTGGGGGGGCAGGGGAGACCCAGTACTTC.

This chain connects TRBV18 to TRBJ2-5; TRBD2 agrees at 12 bases. Trimming cost V 4 bases and J 2 bases; bases outside gene matches: 2. This CDR3 is 15 amino acids long. Looked up from germline, CDR1 is KGHSH and CDR2 is LQKENI. CDR3 coding DNA: TGTGCCAGCTCACATACTAGCGGGGGGCAAGAGACCCAGTACTTC. Translation gives CASSHTSGGQETQYF.

V gene TRBV6-5 combines with J gene TRBJ2-5; 7 bases are a match to TRBD2. The CDR3 has 13 residues. Looked up from germline, CDR1 is MNHEY and CDR2 is SVGAGI. Losses at the gene ends were 8 bases for V and 7 bases for J; bases not matched to a gene: 10. The CDR3 coding sequence is TGTGCCAGCGGAGAAACCAGGGAGGGGACCCAGTACTTC. Its translation is CASGETREGTQYF.

About this clone: One junction end disagrees with the germline gene, perhaps due to a read error. This rearrangement joins TRBV6-5 to TRBJ2-7, with a weak D call TRBD2 (5 bases). The CDR3 is 14 amino acids. Germline CDR1 is MNHEY and CDR2 is SVGAGI. The chain's CDR3 is CASSYVSGSFEQYF. The CDR3 bases are TGTGCCAGCAGTTACGTCAGTGGGAGTTTCGAGCAGTACTTT.

In nucleotides, the CDR3 is TGTGCCAGCAGCGTGGGACAGACGAACACCGGGGAGCTGTTTTTT. The encoded protein is CASSVGQTNTGELFF. The chain links TRBV9 to TRBJ2-2, with 7 bases identical to TRBD1. The V gene end was trimmed by 2 bases and the J gene end by 0 bases; junction bases not matched to a gene: 1. Germline V gives CDR1 SGDLS, CDR2 YYNGEE. The CDR3 sequence is 15 residues long.

This chain joins TRBV12-3 or TRBV12-4 and TRBJ1-2; TRBD1 agrees at 7 bases. CDR3 length equals 13 residues. After removal of 6 bases from V and 1 base from J, the junction contained 2 bases not matched to a gene. CDR3 amino acids: CASSRDSNYGYTF. The DNA of the CDR3 is TGTGCCAGCAGCCGGGACAGTAACTATGGCTACACCTTC.

The rearrangement joins TRBV7-2 to TRBJ1-5; 7 nucleotides align to TRBD1. Trimming cost V 2 bases and J 2 bases; bases outside gene matches: 0. CDR1 and CDR2 (germline): SGHTA, FQGNSA. The CDR3 has 14 amino acids. This CDR3 is CASSLTGGNQPQHF. The CDR3 DNA reads as TGTGCCAGCAGCTTAACAGGGGGCAATCAGCCCCAGCATTTT.